The present entry profiles one T cell receptor beta chain with its context. This entry is derived from a study of kidney transplant recipient with SARS-CoV-2 infection. MiXCR, run by TCRdb on the reads, gives a single entry per CDR3 protein. Among under 250,000 distinct CDR3 sequences listed, around 28% were seen once. The germline V gene encodes CDR1 MGHRA and CDR2 YSYEKL. The CDR3 sequence is 18 residues long. The V gene lost 1 base and the J gene lost 0 bases, with 15 bases spanning the gap. The input for sequencing was a blood sample, taken at baseline and on day 111 from a kidney transplant recipient. The gene calls are TRBV4-1 and TRBJ2-2, with D possibly being TRBD1 (6 bases). The origin of this receptor is a young adult male patient who had COVID-19 and was a kidney transplant recipient. Some of these T cells may belong to the graft donor. Written as DNA, the CDR3 is TGCGCCAGCAGCCAAGGCCCCCCAGGGGCCGCGAACACCGGGGAGCTGTTTTTT. It specifies CASSQGPPGAANTGELFF.